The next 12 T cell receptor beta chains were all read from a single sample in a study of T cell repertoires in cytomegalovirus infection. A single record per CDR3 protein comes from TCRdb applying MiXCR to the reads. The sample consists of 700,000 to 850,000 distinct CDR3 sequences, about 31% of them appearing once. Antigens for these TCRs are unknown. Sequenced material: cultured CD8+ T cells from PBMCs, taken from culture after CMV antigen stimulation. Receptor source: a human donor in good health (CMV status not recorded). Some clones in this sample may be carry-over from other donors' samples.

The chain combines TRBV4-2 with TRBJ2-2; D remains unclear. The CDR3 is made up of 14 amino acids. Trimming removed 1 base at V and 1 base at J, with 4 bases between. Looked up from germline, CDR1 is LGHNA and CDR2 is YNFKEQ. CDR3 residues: CASSQAENTGELFF. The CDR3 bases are TGTGCCAGCAGCCAAGCAGAGAACACCGGGGAGCTGTTTTTT.

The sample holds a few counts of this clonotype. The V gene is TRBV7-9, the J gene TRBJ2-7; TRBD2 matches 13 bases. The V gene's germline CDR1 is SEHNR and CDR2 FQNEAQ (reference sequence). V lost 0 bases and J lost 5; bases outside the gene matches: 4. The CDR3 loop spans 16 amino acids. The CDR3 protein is CASSLAGTSGVDEQYV. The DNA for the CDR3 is TGTGCCAGCAGCTTAGCCGGGACTAGCGGGGTGGACGAGCAGTACGTC.

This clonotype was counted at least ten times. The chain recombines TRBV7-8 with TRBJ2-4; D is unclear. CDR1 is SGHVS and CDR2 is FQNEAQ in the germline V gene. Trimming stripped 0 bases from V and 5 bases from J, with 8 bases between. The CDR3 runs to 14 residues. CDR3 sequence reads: CASSLARGQNIQYF. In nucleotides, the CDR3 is TGTGCCAGCAGCTTAGCGCGTGGCCAAAACATTCAGTACTTC.

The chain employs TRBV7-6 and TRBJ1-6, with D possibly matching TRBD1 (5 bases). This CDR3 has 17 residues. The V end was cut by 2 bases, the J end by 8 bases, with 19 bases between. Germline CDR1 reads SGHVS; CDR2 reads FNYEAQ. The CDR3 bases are TGTGCCAGCAGCTTAAAGTGGGGTGGTGGGGCTCATTCACCCCTCCACTTT. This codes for CASSLKWGGGAHSPLHF.

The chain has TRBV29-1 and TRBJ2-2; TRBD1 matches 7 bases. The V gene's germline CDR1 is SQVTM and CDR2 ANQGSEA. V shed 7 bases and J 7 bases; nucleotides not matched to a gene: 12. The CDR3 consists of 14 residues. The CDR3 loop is CSALNGQADGELFF. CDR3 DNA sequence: TGCAGCGCTCTCAACGGACAGGCGGACGGGGAGCTGTTTTTT.

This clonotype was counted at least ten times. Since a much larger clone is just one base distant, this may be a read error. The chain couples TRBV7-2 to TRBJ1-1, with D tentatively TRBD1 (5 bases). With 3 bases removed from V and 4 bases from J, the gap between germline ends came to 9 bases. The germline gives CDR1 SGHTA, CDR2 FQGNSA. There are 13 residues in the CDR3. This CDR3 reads CASSLGGTTEAFF. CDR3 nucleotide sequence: TGTGCCAGCAGCTTGGGGGGGACCACTGAAGCTTTCTTT.

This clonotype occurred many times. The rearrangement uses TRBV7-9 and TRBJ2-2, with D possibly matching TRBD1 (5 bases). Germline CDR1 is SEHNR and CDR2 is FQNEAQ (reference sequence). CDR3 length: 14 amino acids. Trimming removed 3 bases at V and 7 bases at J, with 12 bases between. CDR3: CASSFVGAIGELFF. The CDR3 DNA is TGTGCCAGCAGCTTTGTAGGGGCCATCGGGGAGCTGTTTTTT.

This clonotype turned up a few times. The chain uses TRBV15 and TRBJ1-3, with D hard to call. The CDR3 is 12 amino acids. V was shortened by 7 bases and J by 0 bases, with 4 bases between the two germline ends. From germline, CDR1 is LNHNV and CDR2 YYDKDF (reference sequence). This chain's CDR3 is CATTASGNTIYF. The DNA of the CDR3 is TGTGCCACCACGGCCTCTGGAAACACCATATATTTT.

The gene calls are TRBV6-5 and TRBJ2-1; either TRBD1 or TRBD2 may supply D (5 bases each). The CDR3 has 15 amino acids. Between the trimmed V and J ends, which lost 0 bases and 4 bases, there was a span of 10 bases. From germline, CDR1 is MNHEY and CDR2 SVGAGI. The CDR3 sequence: CASSYSDGGYNEQFF. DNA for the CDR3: TGTGCCAGCAGTTACTCGGATGGGGGTTACAATGAGCAGTTCTTC.

The CDR3 DNA sequence: TGCGCCAGCAGCCAAGGCCGAGGGGGGAAGGATACGCAGTATTTT. Protein sequence: CASSQGRGGKDTQYF. The chain recombines TRBV4-1 with TRBJ2-3, with D perhaps being TRBD1 or TRBD2 (6 bases each). Per the germline V gene, CDR1 is MGHRA and CDR2 is YSYEKL. V shed 1 base and J shed 6 bases, with 14 bases lying between them. The CDR3 totals 15 residues.

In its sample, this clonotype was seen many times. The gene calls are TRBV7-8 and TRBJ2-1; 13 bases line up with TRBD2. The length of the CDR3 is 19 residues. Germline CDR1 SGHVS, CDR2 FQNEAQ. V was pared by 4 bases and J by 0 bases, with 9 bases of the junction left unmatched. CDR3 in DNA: TGTGCCAGCAGCTCCCCGACTAGCGGGGGGCAAAGCTCCTACAATGAGCAGTTCTTC. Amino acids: CASSSPTSGGQSSYNEQFF.

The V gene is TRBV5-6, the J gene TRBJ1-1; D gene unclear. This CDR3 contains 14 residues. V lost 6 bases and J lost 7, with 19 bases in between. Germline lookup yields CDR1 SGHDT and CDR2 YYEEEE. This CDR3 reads CASISRNRGSEAFF. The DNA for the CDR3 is TGTGCCAGCATAAGTAGGAACCGAGGGAGTGAAGCTTTCTTT. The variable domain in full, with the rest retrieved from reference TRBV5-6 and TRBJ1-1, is DAGVTQSPTHLIKTRGQQVTLRCSPKSGHDTVSWYQQALGQGPQFIFQYYEEEERQRGNFPDRFSGHQFPNYSSELNVNALLLGDSALYLCASISRNRGSEAFFGQGTRLTVV.